The clone carrying this T cell receptor (beta chain) is a singleton in its sample. Per germline, CDR1 SGDLS and CDR2 YYNGEE. V lost 0 bases to trimming and J lost 4 bases, with 11 bases between them. The length of the CDR3 is 15 residues. Clones were read by immunoSEQ multiplex PCR, and TCRdb kept only the in-frame ones, dropping some. The sample carries about 600,000 clones, roughly 72% recorded once. This entry is derived from a study of shared clonotypes between healthy human individuals. The sample taken for sequencing was PBMCs. This receptor was taken from a woman aged 40 to 50 in good health. Some clones in this sample may be carry-over from other donors' samples. The rearrangement links TRBV9 to TRBJ2-1, with unresolved D. The CDR3 here is CASSVETASYNEQFF. CDR3 bases: TGTGCCAGCAGCGTAGAAACAGCGTCTTACAATGAGCAGTTCTTC.